These T cell receptor beta chains were read from a single sample in a study of CD8+ T cells in alopecia areata. Profiling relied on immunoSEQ multiplex PCR, and the TCRdb table lists in-frame clones only, not all of them. The profile shows 150,000 to 200,000 clones, roughly 60% of them singletons. The sequencing used CD4+ T cells sorted from blood, collected at week 24, from a patient treated with tofacitinib. These receptor sequences come from a human donor with alopecia areata. CDR3s leave out the opening cysteine and the closing phenylalanine or tryptophan.

j_call | v_call | cdr3_aa
TRBJ2-3 | TRBV5-1 | ASSLGAQRDTQY
TRBJ2-3 | TRBV2 | ASRERQSTDTQY
TRBJ2-3 | TRBV4-3 | ASSPRGITDTQY
TRBJ2-3 | TRBV2 | ASSRFGEDTQY
TRBJ2-7 | TRBV29-1 | SVEGNAAGGEQY
TRBJ1-2 | TRBV29-1 | SVETGNLRYT
TRBJ1-1 | TRBV23-1 | ASSQVNTEAF
TRBJ2-5 | TRBV5-6 | ASSTGRGAGIQETQY
TRBJ2-1 | TRBV11-1 | ASASHSSINEQF
TRBJ1-3 | TRBV30 | AWSARDRSRNTIY